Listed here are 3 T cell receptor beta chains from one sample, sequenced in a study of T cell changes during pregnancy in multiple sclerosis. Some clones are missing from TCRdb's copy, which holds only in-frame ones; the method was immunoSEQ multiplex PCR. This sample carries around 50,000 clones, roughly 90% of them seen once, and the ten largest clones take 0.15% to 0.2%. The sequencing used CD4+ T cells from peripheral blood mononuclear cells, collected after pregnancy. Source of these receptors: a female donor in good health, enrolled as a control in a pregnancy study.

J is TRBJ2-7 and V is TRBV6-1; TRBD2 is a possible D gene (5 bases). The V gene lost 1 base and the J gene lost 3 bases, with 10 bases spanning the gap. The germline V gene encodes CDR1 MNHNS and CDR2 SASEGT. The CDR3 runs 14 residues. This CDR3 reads CASSEGLGNYEQYF. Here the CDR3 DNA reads TGTGCCAGCAGTGAAGGTCTCGGGAACTACGAGCAGTACTTC.

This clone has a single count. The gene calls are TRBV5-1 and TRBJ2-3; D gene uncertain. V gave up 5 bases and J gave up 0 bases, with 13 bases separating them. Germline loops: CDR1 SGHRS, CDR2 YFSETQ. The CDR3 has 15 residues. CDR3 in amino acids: CASSDLKTSTDTQYF. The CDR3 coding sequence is TGCGCCAGCAGTGATCTGAAGACTAGCACAGATACGCAGTATTTT.

The CDR3 loop is CASSQSGESGYTF. CDR3 sequence (DNA): TGTGCCAGCAGCCAATCAGGGGAGTCTGGCTACACCTTC. The chain couples TRBV7-9 to TRBJ1-2; possibly TRBD1 for D (6 bases). Trimming shortened V by 5 bases and J by 7 bases, and 14 bases separated the two germline ends. Looked up from germline, CDR1 is SEHNR and CDR2 is FQNEAQ (reference sequence). This CDR3 is built from 13 residues.